This T cell receptor (beta chain) derives from a study of cytomegalovirus exposure and HLA in healthy donors. Study-level information: Some 85 million unique TCRs, all from HLA-typed donors, were included in an early release of the data. Broader study findings: Follow-up analysis later connected one missense variant in DCLRE1C with trimming of TCR beta V- and J-genes. Most TCR sequences were rare, but some public TCRs occurred in many donors. Later work found that TCR association rates differed between HLA loci; DRB1 had the most and HLA-C the fewest.

PCR was performed using 60 Vbeta and 13 Jbeta primers. Clones were sequenced by immunoSEQ multiplex PCR, and TCRdb holds only the in-frame ones, with some missing. Of under 250,000 clones in the sample, around 80% were seen once. Unmatched junction bases numbered 8, after V lost 4 bases and J lost 8 bases. Germline lookup yields CDR1 SEHNR and CDR2 FQNEAQ (reference sequence). The CDR3 contains 14 residues. This clone showed up just once. Antigen: not known. The sequence came from a man aged 45-60 years in good health and CMV-seronegative. Input material: PBMCs. This chain uses TRBV7-9 with TRBJ2-1, with 7 bases lining up with TRBD2. CDR3 region: CASSSTGTMYEQFF. The DNA of the CDR3 is TGTGCCAGCAGCTCCACCGGGACTATGTATGAGCAGTTCTTC.